The present T cell receptor (beta chain) was sequenced within a study of blood T cell repertoires in COVID-19. About the study: The United States, Italy and Spain supplied acute and convalescent COVID-19 samples. In each case, the material was cDNA or gDNA derived from T cells, B-cell-depleted T cells, or PBMCs.

Followed over time, Seattle patients had been enrolled while infection was active. Germline CDR1 and CDR2: MDHEN and SYDVKM. V was shortened by 7 bases and J by 4 bases, with 14 bases between the two germline ends. The CDR3 runs to 14 residues. TCRdb's table, derived via immunoSEQ multiplex PCR, lists solely in-frame clones and lacks some. Of 200,000 to 250,000 clones detected, 81% appear once; the ten largest clones hold 7.5%. The chain employs TRBV28 and TRBJ1-5; D is unresolved. This TCR was recovered from a woman older than 75 with COVID-19, enrolled during active disease. What was sequenced was peripheral blood. The CDR3 region has the DNA TGTGCCAGCATCCCTGGGCCGCTTAATCAGCCCCAGCATTTT. Its translation is CASIPGPLNQPQHF.